This is a list of T cell receptor beta chains from one sample in a study of T cell responses to AZD1222 COVID-19 vaccine. Generated by immunoSEQ multiplex PCR, the TCRdb table keeps only in-frame clones and is missing some. The sample records some 150,000 clones, about 85% being singletons. Source: peripheral blood, taken after recovery from COVID-19. The receptor source for this set is an adult who had recovered from COVID-19. Both conserved end residues are trimmed from each CDR3.

len	v_gene	j_gene	CDR3aa
14	TRBV5-4	TRBJ2-6	ASTSTGYSGANVLT
12	TRBV19	TRBJ1-5	ASSINAGDQPQH
14	TRBV5-1	TRBJ1-1	ASSFRTGGENTEAF
14	TRBV5-4	TRBJ1-4	ASSLPPTGGIEKLF
12	TRBV19	TRBJ1-4	ASSMQGWGEKLF
13	TRBV28	TRBJ2-3	ASSSLAGGDDTQY
14	TRBV11-2	TRBJ2-6	ASSFFGDSGANVLT
13	TRBV5-6	TRBJ2-6	ASSLGGSGANVLT
12	TRBV5-1	TRBJ1-2	ASRKDGPNYGYT
13	TRBV6-2/TRBV6-3	TRBJ2-2	ASSPPRQGTGELF
12	TRBV28	TRBJ1-1	ASSFHLDGTEAF
12	TRBV5-6	TRBJ1-3	ASREGGSGNTIY
13	TRBV10-1	TRBJ1-1	ASSERGTPNTEAF
12	TRBV4-2	TRBJ1-2	ASSQVKANYGYT
9	TRBV20-1	TRBJ1-4	SAGVEEKLF
11	TRBV27	TRBJ1-2	ASSLSSGYGYT
13	TRBV6-5	TRBJ2-7	ASRDVPTLSYEQY
13	TRBV28	TRBJ1-5	ASSTRDRVDQPQH
13	TRBV4-2	TRBJ2-1	ASSRGTSGINEQF
13	TRBV9	TRBJ2-3	ASSVGSGPTDTQY
13	TRBV27	TRBJ2-7	ASSSAAQISYEQY
14	TRBV19	TRBJ1-1	ASSIVGGGGRTEAF
12	TRBV7-9	TRBJ2-5	ASSLDGGVETQY
13	TRBV5-8	TRBJ1-5	ASSPERLLNQPQH
10	TRBV12-3/TRBV12-4	TRBJ2-1	ASTLGGGEQF
10	TRBV11-3	TRBJ1-2	ASSPALYGYT
13	TRBV5-4	TRBJ2-1	ASSSTGGVYNEQF
13	TRBV19	TRBJ1-5	ASSISDQINQPQH
14	TRBV7-9	TRBJ1-2	ASSEGGGLAHSGYT
12	TRBV18	TRBJ2-7	ASSPEPGGYEQY
11	TRBV28	TRBJ2-7	ASNMGTSYEQY
12	TRBV7-2	TRBJ2-5	ASSFSAQDGTQY
13	TRBV18	TRBJ1-2	ASSPLRDSFDGYT
16	TRBV6-6	TRBJ1-3	ASSPREVRGTSGNTIY
9	TRBV18	TRBJ2-5	ASSYQETQY
14	TRBV6-2/TRBV6-3	TRBJ1-1	ASSPRRPPMNTEAF
11	TRBV14	TRBJ1-2	ASSQQPNYGYT
11	TRBV21-1	TRBJ2-1	ASSKALGREQF
14	TRBV4-2	TRBJ2-2	ASSQDRGGHTGELF
12	TRBV7-7	TRBJ2-7	ASSLVPGLAEQY
11	TRBV9	TRBJ2-2	ASSVGGAGELF
12	TRBV10-2	TRBJ2-3	ASGRVASTDTQY
15	TRBV5-1	TRBJ2-3	ASSFGLAGLSTDTQY